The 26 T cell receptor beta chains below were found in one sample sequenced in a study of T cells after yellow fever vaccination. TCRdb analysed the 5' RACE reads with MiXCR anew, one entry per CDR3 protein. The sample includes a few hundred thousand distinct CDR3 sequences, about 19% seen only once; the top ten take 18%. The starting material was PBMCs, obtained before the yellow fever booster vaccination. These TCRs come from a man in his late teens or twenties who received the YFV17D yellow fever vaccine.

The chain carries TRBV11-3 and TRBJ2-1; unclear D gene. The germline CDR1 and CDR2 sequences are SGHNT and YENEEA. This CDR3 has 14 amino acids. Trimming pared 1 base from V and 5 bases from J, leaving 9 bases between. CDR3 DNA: TGTGCCAGCAGCTTAGGTATCCAGGACAATGAGCAGTTCTTC. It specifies CASSLGIQDNEQFF.

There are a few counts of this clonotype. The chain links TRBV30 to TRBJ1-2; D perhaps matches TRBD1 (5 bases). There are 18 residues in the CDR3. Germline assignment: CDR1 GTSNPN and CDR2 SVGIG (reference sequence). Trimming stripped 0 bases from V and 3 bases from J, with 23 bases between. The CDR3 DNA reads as TGTGCCTGGAGTGTACTGGGGGAATTTACCAGGAAGGACTATGGCTACACCTTC. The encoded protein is CAWSVLGEFTRKDYGYTF.

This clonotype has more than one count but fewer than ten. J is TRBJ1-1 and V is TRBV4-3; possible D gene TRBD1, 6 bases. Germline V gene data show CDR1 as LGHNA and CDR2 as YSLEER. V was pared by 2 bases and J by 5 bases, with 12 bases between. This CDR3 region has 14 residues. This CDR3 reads CASSQQGSGTEAFF. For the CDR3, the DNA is TGCGCCAGCAGCCAACAGGGGTCGGGGACTGAAGCTTTCTTT.

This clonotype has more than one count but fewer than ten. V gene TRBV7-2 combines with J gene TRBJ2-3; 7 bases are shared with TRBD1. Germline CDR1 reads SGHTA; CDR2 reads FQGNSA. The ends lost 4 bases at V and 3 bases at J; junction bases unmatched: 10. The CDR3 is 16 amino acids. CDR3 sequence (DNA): TGTGCCAGCAGCTCAACCGGGACAGCAGGAACAGATACGCAGTATTTT. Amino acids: CASSSTGTAGTDTQYF.

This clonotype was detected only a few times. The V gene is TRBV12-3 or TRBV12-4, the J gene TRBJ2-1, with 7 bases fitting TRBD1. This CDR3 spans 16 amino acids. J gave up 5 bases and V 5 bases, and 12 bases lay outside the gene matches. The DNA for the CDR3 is TGTGCCAGCAGTAAGGCCCGGGACAGTTTAAACAATGAGCAGTTCTTC. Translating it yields CASSKARDSLNNEQFF.

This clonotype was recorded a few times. CDR3 in DNA: TGCAGTGCTAGACGCCACATTACTAGCGGGGGGTACTACAATGAGCAGTTCTTC. Its translation is CSARRHITSGGYYNEQFF. The chain carries TRBV20-1 and TRBJ2-1, with 12 bases aligning to TRBD2. Germline CDR1 is DFQATT and CDR2 is SNEGSKA (reference sequence). The junction had 11 bases not matched to a gene; V was cut back by 2 bases and J by 3 bases. The CDR3 has 18 residues.

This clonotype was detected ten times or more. Here the CDR3 DNA reads TGTGCCAGCAGCTTGGCTTTTAGGGTCGCCAATGAGCAGTTCTTC. Its translation: CASSLAFRVANEQFF. This chain uses TRBV5-6 with TRBJ2-1, with unresolved D. The CDR3 runs to 15 residues. From germline, CDR1 is SGHDT and CDR2 YYEEEE. Deletions cut 0 bases from V and 6 bases from J, with 13 bases between.

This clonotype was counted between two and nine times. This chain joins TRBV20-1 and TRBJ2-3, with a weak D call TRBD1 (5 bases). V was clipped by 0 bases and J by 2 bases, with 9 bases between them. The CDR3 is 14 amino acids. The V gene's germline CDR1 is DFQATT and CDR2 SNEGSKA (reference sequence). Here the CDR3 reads CSARDQGTTDTQYF. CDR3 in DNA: TGCAGTGCTAGAGATCAGGGAACCACAGATACGCAGTATTTT.

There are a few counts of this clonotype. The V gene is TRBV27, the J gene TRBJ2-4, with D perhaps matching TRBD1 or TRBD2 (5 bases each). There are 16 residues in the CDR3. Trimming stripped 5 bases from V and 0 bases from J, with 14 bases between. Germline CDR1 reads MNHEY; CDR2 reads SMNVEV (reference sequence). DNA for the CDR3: TGTGCCAGCAGTCCTCGGTGGGGGATAGCCAAAAACATTCAGTACTTC. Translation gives CASSPRWGIAKNIQYF.

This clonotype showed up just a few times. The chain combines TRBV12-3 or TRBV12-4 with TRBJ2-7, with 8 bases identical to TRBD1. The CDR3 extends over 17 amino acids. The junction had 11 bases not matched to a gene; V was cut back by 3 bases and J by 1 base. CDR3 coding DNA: TGTGCCAGCAGTTTTCATAGACAGGGGACGCGTTCCTACGAGCAGTACGTC. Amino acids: CASSFHRQGTRSYEQYV.

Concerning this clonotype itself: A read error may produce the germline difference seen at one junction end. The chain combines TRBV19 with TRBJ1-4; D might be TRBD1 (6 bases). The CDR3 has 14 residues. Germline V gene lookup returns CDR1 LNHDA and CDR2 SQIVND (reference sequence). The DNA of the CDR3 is TGTGCCAGTAGTGTAGACAGGTGGAATGAAAAACTGTTTTTT. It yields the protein CASSVDRWNEKLFF.

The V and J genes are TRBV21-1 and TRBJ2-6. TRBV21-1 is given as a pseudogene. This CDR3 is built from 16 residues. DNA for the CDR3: TGTGCCAGCACCAAAGGAAGGGGCTCTGGGGCCAACGTCCTGACTTTC. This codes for CASTKGRGSGANVLTF.

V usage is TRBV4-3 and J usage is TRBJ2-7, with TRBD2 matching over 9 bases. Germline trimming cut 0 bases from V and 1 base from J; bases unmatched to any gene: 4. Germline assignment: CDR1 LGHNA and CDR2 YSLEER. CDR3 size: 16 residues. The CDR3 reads CASSQDSSGESYEQYF. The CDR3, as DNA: TGCGCCAGCAGCCAAGATTCTAGCGGGGAATCCTACGAGCAGTACTTC.

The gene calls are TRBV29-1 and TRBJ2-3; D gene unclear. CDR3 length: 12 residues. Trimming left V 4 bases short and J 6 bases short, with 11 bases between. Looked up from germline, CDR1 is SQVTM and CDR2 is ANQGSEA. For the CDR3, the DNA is TGCAGCGTTGTTCCTAGTATGGATACGCAGTATTTT. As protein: CSVVPSMDTQYF.

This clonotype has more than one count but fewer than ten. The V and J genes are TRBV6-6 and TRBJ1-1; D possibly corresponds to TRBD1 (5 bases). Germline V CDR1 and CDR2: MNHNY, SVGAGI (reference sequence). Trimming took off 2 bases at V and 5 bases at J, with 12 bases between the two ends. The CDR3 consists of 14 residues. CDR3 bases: TGTGCCAGCAGTTACGGGACGGCGCGGACTGAAGCTTTCTTT. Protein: CASSYGTARTEAFF.

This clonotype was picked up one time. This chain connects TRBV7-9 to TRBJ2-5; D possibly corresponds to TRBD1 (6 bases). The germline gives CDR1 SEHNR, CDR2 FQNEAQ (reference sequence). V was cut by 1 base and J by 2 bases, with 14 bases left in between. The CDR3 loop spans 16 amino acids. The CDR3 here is CASSLGATGRQETQYF. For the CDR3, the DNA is TGTGCCAGCAGCTTAGGAGCGACAGGCCGGCAAGAGACCCAGTACTTC. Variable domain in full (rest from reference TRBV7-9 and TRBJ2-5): DTGVSQNPRHKITKRGQNVTFRCDPISEHNRLYWYRQTLGQGPEFLTYFQNEAQLEKSRLLSDRFSAERPKGSFSTLEIQRTEQGDSAMYLCASSLGATGRQETQYFGPGTRLLVL.

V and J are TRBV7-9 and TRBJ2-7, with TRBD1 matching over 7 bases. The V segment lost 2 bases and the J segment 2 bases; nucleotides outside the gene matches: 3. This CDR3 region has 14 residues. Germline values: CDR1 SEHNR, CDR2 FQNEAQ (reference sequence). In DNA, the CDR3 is TGTGCCAGCAGCTTAAGGGACAGAACCTACGAGCAGTACTTC. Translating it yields CASSLRDRTYEQYF.

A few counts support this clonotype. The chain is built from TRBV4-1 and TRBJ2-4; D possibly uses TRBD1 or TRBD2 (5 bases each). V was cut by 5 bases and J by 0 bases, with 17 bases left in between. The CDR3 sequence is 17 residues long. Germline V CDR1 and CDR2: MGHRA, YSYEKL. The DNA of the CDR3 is TGCGCCAGCAGCTCCCTCGGGACGGAACTAGCCAAAAACATTCAGTACTTC. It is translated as CASSSLGTELAKNIQYF.

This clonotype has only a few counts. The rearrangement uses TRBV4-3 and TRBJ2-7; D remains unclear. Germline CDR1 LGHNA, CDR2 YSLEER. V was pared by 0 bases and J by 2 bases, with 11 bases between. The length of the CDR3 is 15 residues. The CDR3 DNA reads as TGCGCCAGCAGCCAAGACAGCCCGGGTGCCTACGAGCAGTACTTC. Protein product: CASSQDSPGAYEQYF.

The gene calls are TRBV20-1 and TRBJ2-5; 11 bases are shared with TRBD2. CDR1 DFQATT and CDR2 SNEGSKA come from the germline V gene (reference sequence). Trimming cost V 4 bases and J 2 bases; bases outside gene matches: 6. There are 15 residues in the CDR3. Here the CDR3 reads CSAIGLAGSQETQYF. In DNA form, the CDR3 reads TGCAGTGCTATTGGACTAGCGGGCTCACAAGAGACCCAGTACTTC.

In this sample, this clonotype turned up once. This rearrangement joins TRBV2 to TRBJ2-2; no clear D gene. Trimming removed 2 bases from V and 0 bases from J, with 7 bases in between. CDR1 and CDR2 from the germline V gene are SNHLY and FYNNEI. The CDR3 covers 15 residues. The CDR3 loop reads CASSELGSNTGELFF. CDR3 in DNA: TGTGCCAGCAGTGAACTGGGGTCGAACACCGGGGAGCTGTTTTTT. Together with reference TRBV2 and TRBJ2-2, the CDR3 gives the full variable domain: EPEVTQTPSHQVTQMGQEVILRCVPISNHLYFYWYRQILGQKVEFLVSFYNNEISEKSEIFDDQFSVERPDGSNFTLKIRSTKLEDSAMYFCASSELGSNTGELFFGEGSRLTVL.

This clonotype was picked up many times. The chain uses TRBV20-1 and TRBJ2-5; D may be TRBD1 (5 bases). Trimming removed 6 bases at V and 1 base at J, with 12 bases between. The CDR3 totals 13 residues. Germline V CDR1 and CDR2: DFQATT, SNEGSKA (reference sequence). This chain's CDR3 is CSASGWSQETQYF. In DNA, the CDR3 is TGCAGTGCCTCAGGGTGGTCCCAAGAGACCCAGTACTTC.

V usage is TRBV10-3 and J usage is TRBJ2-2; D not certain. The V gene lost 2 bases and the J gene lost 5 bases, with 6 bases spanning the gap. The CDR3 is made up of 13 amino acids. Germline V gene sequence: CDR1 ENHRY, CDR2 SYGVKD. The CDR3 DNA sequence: TGTGCCATCAGTGAGACGGGTACCGGGGAGCTGTTTTTT. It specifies CAISETGTGELFF.

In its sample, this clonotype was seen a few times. The CDR3 DNA reads TGTGCCAGCAGCGCCCCGGGACAGGGGTCATCGGCGTATTTT. This sequence encodes CASSAPGQGSSAYF. The rearrangement joins TRBV9 to TRBJ2-3, with 10 bases matching TRBD1. The CDR3 has 14 amino acids. V lost 3 bases, J lost 14 bases, and 12 bases stayed unmatched. From germline, CDR1 is SGDLS and CDR2 YYNGEE.

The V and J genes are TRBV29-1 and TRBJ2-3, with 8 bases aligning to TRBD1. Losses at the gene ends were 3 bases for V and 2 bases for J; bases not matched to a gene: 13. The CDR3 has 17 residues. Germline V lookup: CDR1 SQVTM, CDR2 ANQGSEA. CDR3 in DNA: TGCAGCGTTGAGCCAGAAGAGACAGGGGCGGACACAGATACGCAGTATTTT. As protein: CSVEPEETGADTDTQYF.

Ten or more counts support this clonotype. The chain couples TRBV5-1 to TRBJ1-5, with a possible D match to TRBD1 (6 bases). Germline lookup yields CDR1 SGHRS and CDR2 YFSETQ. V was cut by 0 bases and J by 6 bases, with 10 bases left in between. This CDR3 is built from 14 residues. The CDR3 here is CASSLEGVGQPQHF. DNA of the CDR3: TGCGCCAGCAGCTTGGAGGGGGTTGGTCAGCCCCAGCATTTT.